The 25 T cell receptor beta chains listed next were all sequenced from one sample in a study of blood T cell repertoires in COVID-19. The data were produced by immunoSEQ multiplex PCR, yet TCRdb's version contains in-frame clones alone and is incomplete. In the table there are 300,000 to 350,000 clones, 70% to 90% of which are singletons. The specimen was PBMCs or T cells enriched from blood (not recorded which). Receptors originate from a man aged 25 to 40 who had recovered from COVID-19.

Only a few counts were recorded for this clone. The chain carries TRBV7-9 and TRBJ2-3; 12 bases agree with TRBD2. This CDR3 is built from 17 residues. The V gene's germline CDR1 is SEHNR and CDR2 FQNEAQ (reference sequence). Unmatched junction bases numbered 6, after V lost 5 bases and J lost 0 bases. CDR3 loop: CASSPRLAGVSTDTQYF. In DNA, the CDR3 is TGTGCCAGCAGCCCACGACTAGCGGGGGTTAGCACAGATACGCAGTATTTT.

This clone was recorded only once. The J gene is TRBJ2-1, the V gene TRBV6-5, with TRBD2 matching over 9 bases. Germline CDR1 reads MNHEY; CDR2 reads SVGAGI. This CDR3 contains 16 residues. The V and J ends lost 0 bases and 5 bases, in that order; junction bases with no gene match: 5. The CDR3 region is CASSYSGSGGNNEQFF. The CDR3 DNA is TGTGCCAGCAGTTACTCAGGTAGCGGGGGAAACAATGAGCAGTTCTTC.

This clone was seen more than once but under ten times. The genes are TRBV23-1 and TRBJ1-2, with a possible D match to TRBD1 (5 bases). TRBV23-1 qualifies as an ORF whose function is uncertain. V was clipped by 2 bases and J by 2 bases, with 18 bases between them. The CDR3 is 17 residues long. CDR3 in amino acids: CASSQSRTQAQNYGYTF. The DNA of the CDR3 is TGCGCCAGCAGTCAAAGTAGGACACAGGCACAAAACTATGGCTACACCTTC.

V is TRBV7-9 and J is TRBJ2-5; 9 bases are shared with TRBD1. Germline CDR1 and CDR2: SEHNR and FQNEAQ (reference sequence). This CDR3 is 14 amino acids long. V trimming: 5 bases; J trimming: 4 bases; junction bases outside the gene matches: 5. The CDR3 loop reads CASSPTGGRETQYF. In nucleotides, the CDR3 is TGTGCCAGCAGCCCGACAGGGGGTCGAGAGACCCAGTACTTC.

The CDR3: CAISGRQGQDTQYF. CDR3 nucleotide sequence: TGTGCCATCAGTGGAAGACAGGGGCAAGATACGCAGTATTTT. The chain carries TRBV10-3 and TRBJ2-3; 8 positions agree with TRBD1. The CDR3 is made up of 14 amino acids. The V gene end was trimmed by 4 bases and the J gene end by 5 bases; junction bases not matched to a gene: 5. CDR1 and CDR2 (germline): ENHRY, SYGVKD.

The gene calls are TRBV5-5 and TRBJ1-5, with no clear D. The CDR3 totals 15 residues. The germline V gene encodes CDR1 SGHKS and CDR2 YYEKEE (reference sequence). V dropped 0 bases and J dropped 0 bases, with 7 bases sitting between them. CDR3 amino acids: CASSLGANSNQPQHF. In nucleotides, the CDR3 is TGTGCCAGCAGCTTGGGCGCAAATAGCAATCAGCCCCAGCATTTT.

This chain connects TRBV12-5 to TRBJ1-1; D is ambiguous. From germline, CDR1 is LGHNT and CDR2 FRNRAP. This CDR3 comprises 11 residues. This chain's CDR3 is CVTGKNTEAFF. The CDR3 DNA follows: TGTGTTACGGGTAAGAACACTGAAGCTTTCTTT.

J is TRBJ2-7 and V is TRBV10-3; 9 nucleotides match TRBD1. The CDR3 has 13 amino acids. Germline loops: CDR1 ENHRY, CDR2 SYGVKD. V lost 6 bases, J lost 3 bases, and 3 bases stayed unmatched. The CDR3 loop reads CAIRPGQGYEQYF. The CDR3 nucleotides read TGTGCCATCAGACCGGGACAGGGCTACGAGCAGTACTTC.

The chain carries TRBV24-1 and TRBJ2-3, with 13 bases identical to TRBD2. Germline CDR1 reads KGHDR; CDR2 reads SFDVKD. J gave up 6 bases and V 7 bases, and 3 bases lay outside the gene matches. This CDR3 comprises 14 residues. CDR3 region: CATRATSGGDTQYF. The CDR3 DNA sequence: TGTGCCACCAGGGCGACTAGCGGGGGGGATACGCAGTATTTT.

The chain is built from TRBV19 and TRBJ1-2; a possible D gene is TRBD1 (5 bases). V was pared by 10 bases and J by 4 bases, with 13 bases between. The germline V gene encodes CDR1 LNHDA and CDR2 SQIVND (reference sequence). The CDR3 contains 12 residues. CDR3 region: CATTSGGYGYTF. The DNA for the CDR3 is TGTGCCACCACGTCCGGGGGCTATGGCTACACCTTC. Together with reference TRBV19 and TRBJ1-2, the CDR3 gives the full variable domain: DGGITQSPKYLFRKEGQNVTLSCEQNLNHDAMYWYRQDPGQGLRLIYYSQIVNDFQKGDIAEGYSVSREKKESFPLTVTSAQKNPTAFYLCATTSGGYGYTFGSGTRLTVV.

In DNA form, the CDR3 reads TGCGCCAGCAGCTTGGGCGGGGTGAAGGGAAACACCATATATTTT. Encoded protein: CASSLGGVKGNTIYF. The V and J genes are TRBV5-1 and TRBJ1-3, with D unclear. Germline assignment: CDR1 SGHRS and CDR2 YFSETQ. The CDR3 has 15 amino acids. The V gene lost 0 bases and the J gene lost 4 bases, with 11 bases spanning the gap.

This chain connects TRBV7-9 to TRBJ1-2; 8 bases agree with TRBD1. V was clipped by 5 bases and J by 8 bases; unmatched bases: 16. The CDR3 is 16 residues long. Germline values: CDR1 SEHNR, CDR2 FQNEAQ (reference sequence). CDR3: CASSTAGTGPARGYTF. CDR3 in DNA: TGTGCCAGCAGCACCGCCGGGACAGGCCCGGCTAGAGGCTACACCTTC.

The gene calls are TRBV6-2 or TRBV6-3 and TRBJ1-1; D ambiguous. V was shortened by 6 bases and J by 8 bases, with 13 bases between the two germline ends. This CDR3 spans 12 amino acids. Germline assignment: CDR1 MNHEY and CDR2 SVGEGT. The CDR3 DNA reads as TGTGCCAGCAGCCGGGTAAAACAGGAAGCTTTCTTT. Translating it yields CASSRVKQEAFF.

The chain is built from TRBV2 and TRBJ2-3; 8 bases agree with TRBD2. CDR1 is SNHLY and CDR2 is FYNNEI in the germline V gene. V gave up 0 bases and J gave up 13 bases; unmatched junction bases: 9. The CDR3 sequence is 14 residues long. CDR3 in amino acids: CASSEALPRGAKYF. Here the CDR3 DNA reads TGTGCCAGCAGTGAAGCTCTTCCGCGGGGGGCGAAGTATTTT.

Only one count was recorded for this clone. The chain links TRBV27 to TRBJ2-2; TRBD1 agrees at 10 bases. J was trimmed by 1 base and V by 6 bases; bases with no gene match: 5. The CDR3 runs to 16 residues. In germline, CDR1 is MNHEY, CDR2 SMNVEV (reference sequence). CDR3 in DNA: TGTGCCAGCAGCCCGACAGGGGGCAAGAACACCGGGGAGCTGTTTTTT. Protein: CASSPTGGKNTGELFF.

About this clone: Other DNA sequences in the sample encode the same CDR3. CDR3 loop: CATSRVTANYGYTF. CDR3 nucleotides: TGTGCCACCAGCAGAGTTACAGCTAACTATGGCTACACCTTC. The J gene is TRBJ1-2, the V gene TRBV15; D unresolved. There are 14 residues in the CDR3. The ends were cut back, 1 base at V and 0 bases at J, with 6 bases in the middle. The V gene's germline CDR1 is LNHNV and CDR2 YYDKDF (reference sequence).

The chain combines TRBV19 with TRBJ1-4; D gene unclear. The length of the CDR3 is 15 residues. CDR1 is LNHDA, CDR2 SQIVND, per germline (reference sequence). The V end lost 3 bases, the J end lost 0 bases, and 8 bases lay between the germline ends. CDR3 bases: TGTGCCAGTAGTATTAGGAGGGCAACTAATGAAAAACTGTTTTTT. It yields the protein CASSIRRATNEKLFF.

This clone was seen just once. Here the CDR3 DNA reads TGCGCCAGCAGCCAAGTACCCCTGGGGGCGTACGAGCAGTACTTC. It yields the protein CASSQVPLGAYEQYF. This chain uses TRBV4-1 with TRBJ2-7; a possible D gene is TRBD1 (6 bases). V gave up 1 base and J gave up 4 bases, with 14 bases separating them. The CDR3 spans 15 residues. Germline-derived CDR1 and CDR2 are MGHRA and YSYEKL.

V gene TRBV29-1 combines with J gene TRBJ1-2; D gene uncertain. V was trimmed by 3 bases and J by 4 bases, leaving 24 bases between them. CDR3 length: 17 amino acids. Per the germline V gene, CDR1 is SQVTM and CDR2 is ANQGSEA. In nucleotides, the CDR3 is TGCAGCGTTGAGTCTGGAGGGCTAGCAGGACGGATCTATGGCTACACCTTC. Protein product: CSVESGGLAGRIYGYTF. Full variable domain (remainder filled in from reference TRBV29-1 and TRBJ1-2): SAVISQKPSRDICQRGTSLTIQCQVDSQVTMMFWYRQQPGQSLTLIATANQGSEATYESGFVIDKFPISRPNLTFSTLTVSNMSPEDSSIYLCSVESGGLAGRIYGYTFGSGTRLTVV.

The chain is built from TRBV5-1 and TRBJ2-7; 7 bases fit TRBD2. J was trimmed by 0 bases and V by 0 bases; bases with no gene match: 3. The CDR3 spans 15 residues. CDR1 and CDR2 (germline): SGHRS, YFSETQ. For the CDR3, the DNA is TGCGCCAGCAGCTTGGAGGTAGCGGGCTCCTACGAGCAGTACTTC. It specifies CASSLEVAGSYEQYF.

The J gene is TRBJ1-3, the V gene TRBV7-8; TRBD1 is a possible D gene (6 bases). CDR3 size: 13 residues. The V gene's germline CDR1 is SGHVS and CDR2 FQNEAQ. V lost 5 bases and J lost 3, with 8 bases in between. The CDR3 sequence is CASSTGFGNTIYF. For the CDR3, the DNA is TGTGCCAGCAGCACAGGGTTTGGAAACACCATATATTTT.

The CDR3 protein is CASSQEDRDNSPLHF. Written as DNA, the CDR3 is TGTGCCAGCAGCCAAGAAGACAGGGACAATTCACCCCTCCACTTT. V and J are TRBV4-2 and TRBJ1-6; 7 nucleotides match TRBD1. V shed 0 bases, J shed 7 bases, and the junction held 3 bases outside the gene matches. This CDR3 is built from 15 residues. CDR1 is LGHNA, CDR2 YNFKEQ, per germline.

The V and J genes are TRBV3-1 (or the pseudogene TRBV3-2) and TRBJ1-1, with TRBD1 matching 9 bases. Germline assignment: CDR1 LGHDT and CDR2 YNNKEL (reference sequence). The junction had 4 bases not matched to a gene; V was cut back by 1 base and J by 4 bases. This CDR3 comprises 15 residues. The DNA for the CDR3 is TGTGCCAGCAGCCAAGGGACAGGGGAGGGCACTGAAGCTTTCTTT. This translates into CASSQGTGEGTEAFF.

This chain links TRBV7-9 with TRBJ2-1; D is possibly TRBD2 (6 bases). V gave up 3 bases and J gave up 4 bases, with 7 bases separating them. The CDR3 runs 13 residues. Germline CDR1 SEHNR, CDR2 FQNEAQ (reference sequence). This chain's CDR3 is CASSFGTYNEQFF. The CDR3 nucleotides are TGTGCCAGCAGCTTTGGGACTTACAATGAGCAGTTCTTC.

The CDR3 here is CAIRADSTNYGYTF. The CDR3 DNA reads as TGTGCCATCAGAGCAGACAGCACTAACTATGGCTACACCTTC. The V gene is TRBV10-3, the J gene TRBJ1-2; possibly TRBD1 for D (5 bases). Trimming stripped 6 bases from V and 0 bases from J, with 11 bases between. The CDR3 runs 14 residues. Germline V gives CDR1 ENHRY, CDR2 SYGVKD.